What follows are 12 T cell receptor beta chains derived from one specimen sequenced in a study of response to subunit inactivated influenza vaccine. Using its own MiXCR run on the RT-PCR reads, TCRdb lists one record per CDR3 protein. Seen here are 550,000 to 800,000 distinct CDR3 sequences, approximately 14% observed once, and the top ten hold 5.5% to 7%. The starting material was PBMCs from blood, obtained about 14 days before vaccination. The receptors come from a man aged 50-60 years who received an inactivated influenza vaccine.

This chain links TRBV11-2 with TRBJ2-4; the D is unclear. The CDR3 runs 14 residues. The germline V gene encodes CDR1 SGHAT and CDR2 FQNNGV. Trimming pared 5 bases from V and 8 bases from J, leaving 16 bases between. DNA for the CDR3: TGTGCCAGCAGCCAAATGGTGGGGTCGGACATTCAGTACTTC. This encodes CASSQMVGSDIQYF.

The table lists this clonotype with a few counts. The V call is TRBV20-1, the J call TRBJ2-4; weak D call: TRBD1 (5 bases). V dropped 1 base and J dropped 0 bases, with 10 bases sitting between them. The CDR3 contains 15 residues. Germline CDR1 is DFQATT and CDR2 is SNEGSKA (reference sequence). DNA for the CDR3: TGCAGTGCTAGAGCTTTAGGGGTAGCCAAAAACATTCAGTACTTC. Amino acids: CSARALGVAKNIQYF.

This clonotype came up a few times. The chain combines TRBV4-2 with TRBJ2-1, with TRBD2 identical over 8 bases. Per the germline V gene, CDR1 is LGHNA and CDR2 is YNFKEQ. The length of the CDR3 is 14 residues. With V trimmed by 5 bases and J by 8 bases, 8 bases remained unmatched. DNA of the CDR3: TGTGCCAGCAGCTCAATGAGCGGGAGAGATGAGCAGTTCTTC. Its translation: CASSSMSGRDEQFF.

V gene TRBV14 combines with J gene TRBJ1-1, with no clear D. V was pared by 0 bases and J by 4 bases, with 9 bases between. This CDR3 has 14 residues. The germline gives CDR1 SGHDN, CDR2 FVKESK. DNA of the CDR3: TGTGCCAGCAGCCAAGATAACCCCCGCACTGAAGCTTTCTTT. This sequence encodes CASSQDNPRTEAFF.

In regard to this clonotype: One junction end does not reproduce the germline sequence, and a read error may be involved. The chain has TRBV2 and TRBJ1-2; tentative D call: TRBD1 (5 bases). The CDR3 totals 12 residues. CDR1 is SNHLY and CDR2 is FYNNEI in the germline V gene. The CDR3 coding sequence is TGTGCCAGCAATCCCCTCTCTTGGGGCTGCACCTTC. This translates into CASNPLSWGCTF.

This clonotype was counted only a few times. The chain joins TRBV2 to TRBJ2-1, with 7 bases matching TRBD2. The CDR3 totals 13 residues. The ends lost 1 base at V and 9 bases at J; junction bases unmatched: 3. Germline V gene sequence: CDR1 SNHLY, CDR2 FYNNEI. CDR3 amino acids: CASSEGGGGEQFF. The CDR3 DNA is TGTGCCAGCAGTGAAGGGGGGGGTGGTGAGCAGTTCTTC.

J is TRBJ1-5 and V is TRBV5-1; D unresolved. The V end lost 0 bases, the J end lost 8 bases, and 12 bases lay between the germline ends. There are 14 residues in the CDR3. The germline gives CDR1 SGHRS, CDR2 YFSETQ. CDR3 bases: TGCGCCAGCAGCTTGGCCGGGTTTAGGGAGCCCCAGCATTTT. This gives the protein CASSLAGFREPQHF.

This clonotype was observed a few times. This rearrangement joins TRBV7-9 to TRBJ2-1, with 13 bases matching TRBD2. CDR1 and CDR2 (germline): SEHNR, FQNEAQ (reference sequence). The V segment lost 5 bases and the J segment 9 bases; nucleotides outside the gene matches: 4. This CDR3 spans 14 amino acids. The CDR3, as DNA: TGTGCCAGCAGCAGGACTAGCGGGAGAGGTGAGCAGTTCTTC. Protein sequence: CASSRTSGRGEQFF.

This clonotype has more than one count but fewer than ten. The chain's CDR3 is CASSSPLQSYEQYF. In DNA form, the CDR3 reads TGTGCCAGCAGTTCCCCCTTACAATCCTACGAGCAGTACTTC. The V and J genes are TRBV6-2 or TRBV6-3 and TRBJ2-7; D uncertain. V lost 4 bases and J lost 1, with 11 bases in between. The CDR3 is made up of 14 amino acids. Germline CDR1 and CDR2: MNHEY and SVGEGT.

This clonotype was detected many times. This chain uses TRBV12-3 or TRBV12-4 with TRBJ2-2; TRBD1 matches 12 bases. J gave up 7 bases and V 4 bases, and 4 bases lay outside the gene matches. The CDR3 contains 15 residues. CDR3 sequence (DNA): TGTGCCAGCAGTTGGGGACAGGGGGCTATCGGGGAGCTGTTTTTT. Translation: CASSWGQGAIGELFF.

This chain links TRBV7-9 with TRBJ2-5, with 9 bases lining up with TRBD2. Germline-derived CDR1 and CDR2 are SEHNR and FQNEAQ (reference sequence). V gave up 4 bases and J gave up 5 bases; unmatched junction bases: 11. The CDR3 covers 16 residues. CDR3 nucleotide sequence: TGTGCCAGCAGCTCCCACCCTAGCGGGGTTTTCGAGACCCAGTACTTC. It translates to CASSSHPSGVFETQYF.

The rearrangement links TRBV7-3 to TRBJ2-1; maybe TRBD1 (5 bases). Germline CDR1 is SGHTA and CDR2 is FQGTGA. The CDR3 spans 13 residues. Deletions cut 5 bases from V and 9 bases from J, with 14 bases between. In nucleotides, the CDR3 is TGTGCCAGCAGCCCGACTTTAGGGGCTGAGCAGTTCTTC. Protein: CASSPTLGAEQFF.